This T cell receptor beta chain was identified in a study of vaccination effects on CD4 cells after COVID-19. Across the whole study: Sampling occurred a median 72 days post second dose, range 14 to 241.

Study-level findings and limits: Cross-reactivity with common cold coronaviruses was shown by only 1 of 255 vaccine-induced clones in healthy vaccinees.

A remark on this clone: What it recognizes is unknown.

The CDR3 extends over 15 amino acids. From germline, CDR1 is SGHRS and CDR2 YFSETQ. Trimming took 4 bases from V and 8 from J; bases not matched to a gene: 7. Data came from immunoSEQ multiplex PCR; TCRdb stores just in-frame clones and leaves some out. The repertoire has approximately 74,000 clones, around 70% of them found once; the top ten carry approximately 2.4%. Upon completion of about ten days in culture, CD4+ T cells were isolated. Vaccine administered to participants consisted of two doses of either BNT162b2 or mRNA-1273. The source material was CD4+ T cells from PBMCs cultured without peptide, sampled after COVID-19 vaccination. The receptor's source is a human donor who received a COVID-19 vaccine. The V and J genes are TRBV5-1 and TRBJ1-6; 9 nucleotides line up with TRBD1. DNA for the CDR3: TGCGCCAGCAGCACGGGACAGGGAAGCGATTCACCCCTCCACTTT. Translation gives CASSTGQGSDSPLHF. Full variable domain (outside the CDR3, taken from reference TRBV5-1 and TRBJ1-6): KAGVTQTPRYLIKTRGQQVTLSCSPISGHRSVSWYQQTPGQGLQFLFEYFSETQRNKGNFPGRFSGRQFSNSRSEMNVSTLELGDSALYLCASSTGQGSDSPLHFGNGTRLTVT.